This T cell receptor (beta chain) was recovered during a study of beta chain features in type 1 diabetes. The V segment lost 5 bases and the J segment 7 bases; nucleotides outside the gene matches: 9. Germline lookup yields CDR1 MDHEN and CDR2 SYDVKM. The CDR3 runs to 14 residues. The study reverse transcribed the entire isolated RNA, so it sequenced expressed TCRB transcripts. The table came from immunoSEQ multiplex PCR; TCRdb's copy has only in-frame clones and leaves some out. In the table there are 400,000 to 500,000 clones, about 15% of which are singletons. The chain employs TRBV28 and TRBJ2-3; TRBD1 matches at 7 bases. The receptor's source is a man between 25 and 39 years old in good health. The material sequenced was naive CD4+ T cells from blood. CDR3: CASSQGDRANTQYF. Written as DNA, the CDR3 is TGTGCCAGCAGTCAAGGGGACAGAGCAAATACGCAGTATTTT.